This T cell receptor beta chain stems from a study of cytomegalovirus exposure and HLA in healthy donors. Study findings and constraints: Presence/absence analyses took donor sequencing depth as roughly uniform. High sensitivity and specificity were reportedly achieved when the classifier diagnosed cytomegalovirus status.

The study ran its PCR with 60 Vbeta and 13 Jbeta primers. Profiled with immunoSEQ multiplex PCR; TCRdb holds only in-frame clones, not every one. The sample carries some 200,000 clones, approximately 85% recorded once. This CDR3 comprises 13 residues. CDR1 and CDR2 (germline): SGHTA, FQGNSA. With 4 bases clipped from V and 4 bases from J, the junction kept 1 base outside the gene matches. About this clone: Its matching antigen is unknown.

This sequence originates from a girl aged 10-17 years in good health and CMV-seropositive. The specimen was PBMCs. This rearrangement joins TRBV7-2 to TRBJ1-5; TRBD1 matches at 7 bases. The CDR3 loop is CASSYRGNQPQHF. The CDR3 DNA reads TGTGCCAGCAGCTACAGGGGTAATCAGCCCCAGCATTTT.